These 21 T cell receptor beta chains came from one sample sequenced in a study of a mutant IDH1 vaccine in newly diagnosed glioma. Sequencing was performed with immunoSEQ multiplex PCR; in TCRdb, only in-frame clones are kept and a portion is missing. The table lists roughly 70,000 clones, around 85% of them singletons. Stated time point: baseline, week 1 (first vaccination visit). Treatment denoted: pre-vaccination baseline after standard-of-care therapy. The material was PBMCs, obtained from a glioma patient treated with radiotherapy, temozolomide or both. Every receptor here comes from a man between 25 and 39 years old with glioma.

In DNA form, the CDR3 reads TGTGCCAGCAAAAAACAGGGTATGCAGTATGGCTACACCTTC. Protein sequence: CASKKQGMQYGYTF. The V call is TRBV9, the J call TRBJ1-2; D possibly corresponds to TRBD1 (6 bases). Germline assignment: CDR1 SGDLS and CDR2 YYNGEE. The CDR3 consists of 14 residues. V was cut by 6 bases and J by 5 bases, with 17 bases left in between.

As regards this clone: At one boundary the junction diverges from the germline segment, which might be a read error. Other DNA sequences in the same sample also yield this CDR3. The rearrangement joins TRBV19 to TRBJ2-7; D remains ambiguous. CDR1 is LNHDA, CDR2 SQIVND, per germline (reference sequence). The CDR3 has 15 residues. The CDR3 bases are TGTGCCAGCAGTATAGCTGGTCACTACTCCTACGAGCAGTACTTC. Translated, it gives CASSIAGHYSYEQYF.

The chain has TRBV7-8 and TRBJ2-2; TRBD2 matches at 11 bases. The germline CDR1 and CDR2 sequences are SGHVS and FQNEAQ. The CDR3 is made up of 16 amino acids. V was clipped by 1 base and J by 4 bases; unmatched bases: 2. The CDR3 nucleotides are TGTGCCAGCAGCTTAGTAGCGGGGGGGCTCACCGGGGAGCTGTTTTTT. Translating it yields CASSLVAGGLTGELFF.

The genes are TRBV19 and TRBJ2-5; TRBD2 is a possible D gene (6 bases). The CDR3 extends over 13 amino acids. From germline, CDR1 is LNHDA and CDR2 SQIVND (reference sequence). V was cut by 1 base and J by 7 bases, with 10 bases left in between. Here the CDR3 reads CASSIASVGTQYF. CDR3 sequence (DNA): TGTGCCAGTAGTATAGCTAGCGTCGGGACCCAGTACTTC.

This clone was seen once. The CDR3 DNA reads TGTGCCAGCAGTTTACTGTACTCCTCCTACGAGCAGTACTTC. It specifies CASSLLYSSYEQYF. This chain uses TRBV28 with TRBJ2-7; D not resolved. Germline V gene sequence: CDR1 MDHEN, CDR2 SYDVKM. The length of the CDR3 is 14 residues. Trimming pared 2 bases from V and 0 bases from J, leaving 8 bases between.

This chain's CDR3 is CASSPNRLRQGGKLFF. The CDR3 DNA reads as TGTGCCAGCAGCCCCAACCGACTTCGGCAGGGGGGAAAACTGTTTTTT. The J gene is TRBJ1-4, the V gene TRBV9; TRBD1 matches 7 bases. CDR1 is SGDLS and CDR2 is YYNGEE in the germline V gene. CDR3 length equals 16 residues. With 4 bases clipped from V and 10 bases from J, the junction kept 16 bases outside the gene matches.

CDR3 DNA: TGTGCCAGCACCAACGACGGCTTTTTTCGGGACAGTCCCGAGGATACGCAGTATTTT. Translation: CASTNDGFFRDSPEDTQYF. The chain combines TRBV6-4 with TRBJ2-3; 7 nucleotides match TRBD1. The V gene's germline CDR1 is MRHNA and CDR2 SNTAGT. Losses at the gene ends were 7 bases for V and 6 bases for J; bases not matched to a gene: 25. The CDR3 length is 19 residues.

The J gene is TRBJ1-1, the V gene TRBV7-6, with 10 bases fitting TRBD1. The CDR3 extends over 15 amino acids. V gave up 5 bases and J gave up 4 bases; unmatched junction bases: 7. Germline V gene sequence: CDR1 SGHVS, CDR2 FNYEAQ. The CDR3 nucleotides are TGTGCCAGCAGCCAAGACAGGGGGCTCGGCACTGAAGCTTTCTTT. Its translation is CASSQDRGLGTEAFF.

V and J are TRBV2 and TRBJ2-5, with 7 bases that match TRBD1. J gave up 2 bases and V 9 bases, and 3 bases lay outside the gene matches. The CDR3 has 12 amino acids. Germline lookup yields CDR1 SNHLY and CDR2 FYNNEI. In DNA form, the CDR3 reads TGTGCCAGTGGACAGGAACAAGAGACCCAGTACTTC. It is translated as CASGQEQETQYF. The full variable domain, with the rest looked up from reference TRBV2 and TRBJ2-5, is EPEVTQTPSHQVTQMGQEVILRCVPISNHLYFYWYRQILGQKVEFLVSFYNNEISEKSEIFDDQFSVERPDGSNFTLKIRSTKLEDSAMYFCASGQEQETQYFGPGTRLLVL.

The genes are TRBV6-5 and TRBJ2-7, with 14 nucleotides matching TRBD2. The CDR3 loop spans 13 amino acids. In germline, CDR1 is MNHEY, CDR2 SVGAGI. With 4 bases clipped from V and 7 bases from J, the junction kept 0 bases outside the gene matches. The chain's CDR3 is CASSWTSGGEQYF. The CDR3 DNA reads as TGTGCCAGCAGTTGGACTAGCGGGGGGGAGCAGTACTTC.

The chain links TRBV9 to TRBJ2-1, with a tentative D call TRBD1 (5 bases). Germline lookup yields CDR1 SGDLS and CDR2 YYNGEE. V was cut by 0 bases and J by 6 bases, with 13 bases left in between. This CDR3 has 15 amino acids. The CDR3 protein is CASSVGGRPSNEQFF. In DNA form, the CDR3 reads TGTGCCAGCAGCGTAGGGGGCAGGCCTAGCAATGAGCAGTTCTTC.

The chain uses TRBV27 and TRBJ1-1; D perhaps matches TRBD1 (6 bases). CDR3 size: 15 residues. Trimming stripped 4 bases from V and 1 base from J, with 13 bases between. Germline V CDR1 and CDR2: MNHEY, SMNVEV (reference sequence). The CDR3 bases are TGTGCCAGCAGTTCCCTCTCGACAGGGAACACTGAAGCTTTCTTT. Translating it yields CASSSLSTGNTEAFF.

This clone was seen more than once but under ten times. The gene calls are TRBV19 and TRBJ1-1; tentatively, D is TRBD1 (6 bases). CDR1 is LNHDA, CDR2 SQIVND, per germline (reference sequence). Trimming removed 6 bases from V and 9 bases from J, with 14 bases in between. The CDR3 has 12 residues. CDR3 in amino acids: CASSDGTPKAFF. The DNA for the CDR3 is TGTGCCAGTAGCGACGGGACACCTAAAGCTTTCTTT.

The chain has TRBV29-1 and TRBJ1-6, with D possibly being TRBD1 (6 bases). Trimming cost V 6 bases and J 7 bases, with 13 bases left between them. Germline loops: CDR1 SQVTM, CDR2 ANQGSEA. The CDR3 is made up of 13 amino acids. Here the CDR3 DNA reads TGCAGCGTCGGACAGTTCAGAAATTCACCCCTCCACTTT. Translating gives CSVGQFRNSPLHF. Together with reference TRBV29-1 and TRBJ1-6, the CDR3 gives the full variable domain: SAVISQKPSRDICQRGTSLTIQCQVDSQVTMMFWYRQQPGQSLTLIATANQGSEATYESGFVIDKFPISRPNLTFSTLTVSNMSPEDSSIYLCSVGQFRNSPLHFGNGTRLTVT.

The V call is TRBV4-1, the J call TRBJ1-1; D remains ambiguous. V was clipped by 0 bases and J by 0 bases, with 17 bases between them. The CDR3 covers 18 residues. Looked up from germline, CDR1 is MGHRA and CDR2 is YSYEKL. CDR3 DNA sequence: TGCGCCAGCAGCCAAGATCAGGTCCGGGGATGGATGAACACTGAAGCTTTCTTT. It specifies CASSQDQVRGWMNTEAFF.

The J gene is TRBJ1-2, the V gene TRBV20-1, with D hard to call. The CDR3 loop spans 9 amino acids. Per the germline V gene, CDR1 is DFQATT and CDR2 is SNEGSKA (reference sequence). Trimming took off 6 bases at V and 8 bases at J, with 7 bases between the two ends. As DNA, the CDR3 is TGCAGTGCCGGGTCAGGCTACACCTTC. Translated: CSAGSGYTF.

The chain uses TRBV4-2 and TRBJ1-5, with D possibly being TRBD1 (6 bases). The CDR3 has 19 amino acids. V gave up 2 bases and J gave up 0 bases, with 20 bases separating them. In germline, CDR1 is LGHNA, CDR2 YNFKEQ. The CDR3 loop is CASSQFWARKGGSNQPQHF. DNA for the CDR3: TGTGCCAGCAGCCAATTTTGGGCCCGAAAAGGGGGTAGCAATCAGCCCCAGCATTTT.

The genes are TRBV14 and TRBJ1-2; D not resolved. Looked up from germline, CDR1 is SGHDN and CDR2 is FVKESK. This CDR3 is 16 amino acids long. The V end was cut by 3 bases, the J end by 4 bases, with 18 bases between. Written as DNA, the CDR3 is TGTGCCAGCAGCCATCTCTCTAGCTCTGTAAGCTATGGCTACACCTTC. Translated, it gives CASSHLSSSVSYGYTF.

In its sample, this clone was seen once. The chain carries TRBV6-1 and TRBJ2-1; D might be TRBD1 or TRBD2, each matching 6 bases. CDR3 length: 19 residues. The germline V and J ends were trimmed by 4 bases and 5 bases, with 27 bases remaining between them. Germline loops: CDR1 MNHNS, CDR2 SASEGT. CDR3 DNA sequence: TGTGCCAGCAGTGCTTCATTCCCGGGGGCGCTGATAGTGGACAATGAGCAGTTCTTC. This codes for CASSASFPGALIVDNEQFF.

A single count supports this clone. This chain connects TRBV7-9 to TRBJ2-7, with TRBD1 matching 9 bases. The germline V gene has CDR1 SEHNR and CDR2 FQNEAQ (reference sequence). V gave up 1 base and J gave up 3 bases; unmatched junction bases: 4. The CDR3 is made up of 15 amino acids. CDR3 in amino acids: CASSLGQGVVYEQYF. The CDR3 DNA sequence: TGTGCCAGCAGCTTAGGACAGGGGGTCGTCTACGAGCAGTACTTC.

The chain carries TRBV18 and TRBJ2-5, with unresolved D. The DNA end is more similar to TRBJ2-7, so the J call may be wrong. Looked up from germline, CDR1 is KGHSH and CDR2 is LQKENI. The CDR3 extends over 15 amino acids. CDR3 coding DNA: TGTGCCAGCTCACCACGGGTCAGCCATTTCTACGAGCAGTACTTC. Translating it yields CASSPRVSHFYEQYF.